This is a list of T cell receptor beta chains from one sample in a study of cytomegalovirus exposure and HLA in healthy donors. Some clones are missing from TCRdb's copy, which holds only in-frame ones; the method was immunoSEQ multiplex PCR. The table records about 130,000 clones, about four fifths of them present only once. What was sequenced was PBMCs. Every receptor here comes from a woman in her 40s in good health and CMV-seropositive. Each CDR3 is given with its conserved first and last residue. D genes are given only for firm matches. Size is omitted from some rows. Given values are once, few, many or a class for expanded clones.

j_gene | v_gene | d_gene | abundance | CDR3nt | CDR3aa
TRBJ2-7 | TRBV7-8 | TRBD1 | - | TGTGCCAGCAGCTTAGGCGGGACAGGGGGATCCTACGAGCAGTACTTC | CASSLGGTGGSYEQYF
TRBJ2-1 | TRBV6-5 | TRBD1 | - | TGTGCCAGCAGTTACTCGCCGGACAGGGGCTACAATGAGCAGTTCTTC | CASSYSPDRGYNEQFF
TRBJ2-3 | TRBV10-3 | TRBD2 | - | TGTGCCATCAGGACTAGCGTTGGGGGAGATACGCAGTATTTT | CAIRTSVGGDTQYF
TRBJ2-2 | TRBV5-6 | - | - | TGTGCCAGCAGCTTGTATTCCGGGGAGCTGTTTTTT | CASSLYSGELFF
TRBJ2-3 | TRBV27 | TRBD1 | - | TGTGCCAGCAGTCTGACCGGGACAGGGGGCACAGATACGCAGTATTTT | CASSLTGTGGTDTQYF
TRBJ2-5 | TRBV18 | TRBD1 | - | TGTGCCAGCTCACCATCACAGGGGCAGGAGACCCAGTACTTC | CASSPSQGQETQYF
TRBJ2-2 | TRBV9 | - | - | TGTGCCAGCAGCGTTGGGAGCGGAACCAACACCGGGGAGCTGTTTTTT | CASSVGSGTNTGELFF
TRBJ2-1 | TRBV4-3 | TRBD2 | few | TGCGCCAGCAGCCAAGACTGGGGGAGGGCCAAGTACAATGAGCAGTTCTTC | CASSQDWGRAKYNEQFF
TRBJ2-7 | TRBV29-1 | TRBD1 | once | TGCAGCGTTGACGGACAGGGCGCCTCCTACGAGCAGTACTTC | CSVDGQGASYEQYF
TRBJ2-7 | TRBV29-1 | - | once | TGCAGCGCCCCTGGGCAGGGTTTGGACGAGCAGTACTTC | CSAPGQGLDEQYF
TRBJ2-7 | TRBV27 | TRBD1 | - | TGTGCCAGCAGTTGGGACAGGGGGCTTGGCGAGCAGTACTTC | CASSWDRGLGEQYF
TRBJ1-3 | TRBV7-3 | - | - | TGTGCCAGCAGCCTTAATCAGGGTGGAAACACCATATATTTT | CASSLNQGGNTIYF
TRBJ2-1 | TRBV2 | - | - | TGTGCCAGCAGGGGCATGCGTGGCTCCTACAATGAGCAGTTCTTC | CASRGMRGSYNEQFF
TRBJ1-1 | TRBV5-1 | - | few | TGCGCCAGCAGCTTGGAGCAGGTTGTGAACACTGAAGCTTTCTTT | CASSLEQVVNTEAFF
TRBJ2-3 | TRBV30 | - | - | TGTGCCTGGAGGCCCGGTGCAGATACGCAGTATTTT | CAWRPGADTQYF
TRBJ1-1 | TRBV2 | - | - | TGTGCCAGCCAGACATCCATGAACACTGAAGCTTTCTTT | CASQTSMNTEAFF
TRBJ1-3 | TRBV9 | - | few | TGTGCCAGCAGCGTAGATTGGGAGGCTGGAAACACCATATATTTT | CASSVDWEAGNTIYF
TRBJ2-3 | TRBV9 | - | - | TGTGCCAGCAGCGTAGGTGTCGGGACTGATACGCAGTATTTT | CASSVGVGTDTQYF
TRBJ2-1 | TRBV6-1 | - | - | TGTGCCAGCAGGCAGTACCCTTCCGCTGAGCAGTTCTTC | CASRQYPSAEQFF
TRBJ2-6 | TRBV19 | - | - | TGTGCCAGTAGCAGGGCGGGGGCAGGGGCCAACGTCCTGACTTTC | CASSRAGAGANVLTF
TRBJ1-2 | TRBV5-1 | TRBD1 | - | TGCGCCAGCAGCTTGGGTATAGGACAGGGGGACTATGGCTACACCTTC | CASSLGIGQGDYGYTF
TRBJ2-1 | TRBV29-1 | - | - | TGCAGCGTTGAAGGCGGATCCTCCTACAATGAGCAGTTCTTC | CSVEGGSSYNEQFF
TRBJ2-1 | TRBV2 | TRBD2 | few | TGTGCCAGCAGTGAAGCCACCCTAGCGGGAGCGTACAATGAGCAGTTCTTC | CASSEATLAGAYNEQFF
TRBJ2-1 | TRBV5-1 | TRBD2 | - | TGCGCCAGCAGCTTAACCGGGACTAGCGGGCTCACTGAGCAGTTCTTC | CASSLTGTSGLTEQFF
TRBJ2-5 | TRBV30 | - | - | TGTGCCTGGAGTGTAGTATATGGCTTTCAAGAGACCCAGTACTTC | CAWSVVYGFQETQYF
TRBJ1-3 | TRBV6-1 | - | few | TGTGCCAGCAGCAGGGGCTCTGGAAACACCATATATTTT | CASSRGSGNTIYF
TRBJ1-2 | TRBV30 | - | - | TGTGCCTGGTACACCTATTTGGGGGCAAACTATGGCTACACCTTC | CAWYTYLGANYGYTF
TRBJ2-2 | TRBV19 | - | - | TGTGCCAGTCGGAGGGCCGGAGGAGACACCGGGGAGCTGTTTTTT | CASRRAGGDTGELFF
TRBJ2-7 | TRBV7-9 | - | - | TGTGCCAGCAGCTCGGGACAAAGCTCCTACGAGCAGTACTTC | CASSSGQSSYEQYF
TRBJ2-4 | TRBV19 | - | - | TGTGCCAGTAGTATAGTTCGGGACATCGGCCTTAGTAGCATTCAGTACTTC | CASSIVRDIGLSSIQYF
TRBJ1-5 | TRBV7-8 | - | once | TGTGCCAGCAGCTTAGGCAGGGAAACAGTGCAGCCCCAGCATTTT | CASSLGRETVQPQHF
TRBJ2-7 | TRBV4-1 | - | - | TGCGCCAGCAGCCAAGATCACGGCAGGTTGAACTACGAGCAGTACTTC | CASSQDHGRLNYEQYF